The 18 T cell receptor beta chains given below trace back to one sample, sequenced in a study of regulatory T cells in long-lasting Graves disease. Time point meaning: persistent/refractory GD, antithyroid drugs over 5 years with positive TRAb. RNA extracted from PBMCs served as the sequencing template. In building TCR beta libraries, iRepertoire HTBI primers were used together with Arm-PCR of CDR3 regions. MiXCR was run by TCRdb on the multiplex PCR reads, yielding one entry per CDR3 protein. Found here are roughly 300,000 distinct CDR3 sequences, roughly 21% of them singletons; the top ten hold 29%. The sample consisted of peripheral blood mononuclear cells (PBMCs), taken when the disease was refractory, from a patient treated with antithyroid drugs. The origin of the receptors is a female donor with Graves disease.

The rearrangement uses TRBV11-3 and TRBJ1-1, with D possibly matching TRBD1 (5 bases). V lost 2 bases to trimming and J lost 3 bases, with 19 bases between them. Looked up from germline, CDR1 is SGHNT and CDR2 is YENEEA. The CDR3 is made up of 17 amino acids. CDR3 in amino acids: CASSLSIWGLSYTEAFF. The CDR3 DNA follows: TGTGCCAGCAGCTTATCCATCTGGGGCCTTTCTTACACTGAAGCTTTCTTT. The complete variable domain, with remaining parts taken from reference TRBV11-3 and TRBJ1-1, reads EAGVVQSPRYKIIEKKQPVAFWCNPISGHNTLYWYLQNLGQGPELLIRYENEEAVDDSQLPKDRFSAERLKGVDSTLKIQPAELGDSAVYLCASSLSIWGLSYTEAFFGQGTRLTVV.

Many counts were recorded for this clonotype. The chain uses TRBV7-3 and TRBJ2-7; D unclear. Germline-derived CDR1 and CDR2 are SGHTA and FQGTGA. Trimming pared 1 base from V and 0 bases from J, leaving 13 bases between. The CDR3 totals 16 residues. The CDR3 DNA reads as TGTGCCAGCAGCTTAAAGGTGTGGCAGCGCTCCTACGAGCAGTACTTC. It encodes CASSLKVWQRSYEQYF.

The chain's CDR3 is CASSLEGRDSPQHF. DNA of the CDR3: TGCGCCAGCAGCTTGGAGGGCAGGGACTCGCCCCAGCATTTT. The genes are TRBV5-1 and TRBJ1-5, with D possibly TRBD1 on 5 matching bases. V lost 0 bases, J lost 9 bases, and 13 bases lay in between. The germline V gene encodes CDR1 SGHRS and CDR2 YFSETQ. CDR3 size: 14 residues. The full variable domain, completed using reference TRBV5-1 and TRBJ1-5, is KAGVTQTPRYLIKTRGQQVTLSCSPISGHRSVSWYQQTPGQGLQFLFEYFSETQRNKGNFPGRFSGRQFSNSRSEMNVSTLELGDSALYLCASSLEGRDSPQHFGDGTRLSIL.

This clonotype was counted ten times or more. A read error may account for a junction end that differs from germline. This rearrangement joins TRBV3-1 to TRBJ2-6, with TRBD2 matching 11 bases. The germline V gene has CDR1 LGHDT and CDR2 YNNKEL (reference sequence). The CDR3 length is 19 residues. In DNA, the CDR3 is TGTGCCAGCACCCAAATACCCGGACTAGCGGGTTCTGGGGCCAACGTCCTGACTTTC. Encoded protein: CASTQIPGLAGSGANVLTF.

To note about this clonotype: A clone one base away is much larger, so this may be a read error. The genes are TRBV7-9 and TRBJ1-1, with D unclear. CDR1 and CDR2 from the germline V gene are SEHNR and FQNEAQ (reference sequence). Trimming removed 1 base at V and 5 bases at J, with 5 bases between. This CDR3 contains 12 residues. The CDR3 region is CASSLDGTEAFF. The CDR3 DNA reads TGTGCCAGCAGCTTAGATGGGACTGAAGCTTTCTTT.

This clonotype was picked up many times. This chain connects TRBV7-3 to TRBJ2-7; possible D gene TRBD1, 5 bases. The CDR3 is 14 residues long. The germline CDR1 and CDR2 sequences are SGHTA and FQGTGA. V lost 0 bases and J 1 base, leaving 7 bases between the germline ends. The CDR3 bases are TGTGCCAGCAGCTTAACCACAGGATCCTACGAGCAGTACTTC. It codes for CASSLTTGSYEQYF. Combining the CDR3 with reference TRBV7-3 and TRBJ2-7 gives the whole variable domain GAGVSQTPSNKVTEKGKYVELRCDPISGHTALYWYRQSLGQGPEFLIYFQGTGAADDSGLPNDRFFAVRPEGSVSTLKIQRTERGDSAVYLCASSLTTGSYEQYFGPGTRLTVT.

The chain has TRBV20-1 and TRBJ2-6, with D possibly matching TRBD2 (5 bases). V was clipped by 1 base and J by 2 bases, with 6 bases between them. Germline V lookup: CDR1 DFQATT, CDR2 SNEGSKA (reference sequence). The CDR3 covers 14 residues. This CDR3 is CSARAGAGANVLTF. The CDR3 DNA follows: TGCAGTGCTAGAGCCGGGGCTGGGGCCAACGTCCTGACTTTC.

V usage is TRBV24-1 and J usage is TRBJ1-1; TRBD1 is a possible D gene (5 bases). This CDR3 contains 13 residues. Looked up from germline, CDR1 is KGHDR and CDR2 is SFDVKD. Trimming cost V 0 bases and J 13 bases, with 14 bases left between them. CDR3: CATSDLQNRGVFF. Written as DNA, the CDR3 is TGTGCCACCAGTGATTTGCAAAACCGGGGGGTTTTCTTT.

In its sample, this clonotype was seen a few times. The V and J genes are TRBV29-1 and TRBJ2-7, with a possible D match to TRBD1 (6 bases). CDR3 length: 12 amino acids. The V end was cut by 6 bases, the J end by 2 bases, with 11 bases between. Germline loops: CDR1 SQVTM, CDR2 ANQGSEA. CDR3 nucleotides: TGCAGCGTAAGGGACACTCCCTACGAGCAGTACTTC. Translating gives CSVRDTPYEQYF.

This clonotype was seen a handful of times. The chain links TRBV7-2 to TRBJ2-3; D possibly uses TRBD1 or TRBD2 (6 bases each). The CDR3 is made up of 15 amino acids. Germline V gives CDR1 SGHTA, CDR2 FQGNSA. V was clipped by 1 base and J by 1 base, with 9 bases between them. CDR3 sequence: CASSLGGAGTDTQYF. The CDR3 DNA is TGTGCCAGCAGCTTAGGGGGGGCGGGCACAGATACGCAGTATTTT.

Turning to this clonotype: A read error may produce the germline difference seen at one junction end. The chain carries TRBV5-1 and TRBJ2-2; 7 bases map to TRBD2. Looked up from germline, CDR1 is SGHRS and CDR2 is YFSETQ. This CDR3 region has 16 residues. The CDR3 is CASSLSLAANTGELFF. CDR3 DNA sequence: TGTGCCAGCAGCTTGAGCCTAGCGGCGAACACCGGGGAGCTGTTTTTT.

This sequence joins TRBV6-1 and TRBJ1-1; 9 nucleotides align to TRBD1. V shed 6 bases and J 5 bases; nucleotides not matched to a gene: 7. The germline CDR1 and CDR2 sequences are MNHNS and SASEGT. The CDR3 runs 14 residues. The chain's CDR3 is CASRNRGQKTEAFF. CDR3 bases: TGTGCCAGCAGAAACAGGGGGCAGAAGACTGAAGCTTTCTTT.

This clonotype showed up many times. V gene TRBV2 combines with J gene TRBJ2-5, with 7 bases identical to TRBD1. V lost 7 bases, J lost 2 bases, and 7 bases stayed unmatched. This CDR3 has 14 amino acids. Per the germline V gene, CDR1 is SNHLY and CDR2 is FYNNEI. Here the CDR3 reads CASTPTGWQETQYF. CDR3 DNA: TGTGCCAGCACCCCGACAGGGTGGCAAGAGACCCAGTACTTC.

V is TRBV28 and J is TRBJ1-4; possible D gene TRBD1, 6 bases. The V gene lost 6 bases and the J gene lost 7 bases, with 15 bases spanning the gap. The length of the CDR3 is 14 residues. The germline gives CDR1 MDHEN, CDR2 SYDVKM. CDR3 DNA sequence: TGTGCCAGCAGAAACGGGGGCGCGGGTGAAAAACTGTTTTTT. Translation: CASRNGGAGEKLFF.

This clonotype was picked up many times. The V and J genes are TRBV6-4 and TRBJ1-6, with a possible D match to TRBD1 (5 bases). The CDR3 covers 14 residues. CDR1 is MRHNA, CDR2 SNTAGT, per germline. V lost 5 bases, J lost 7 bases, and 12 bases lay in between. The DNA of the CDR3 is TGTGCCAGCAGTTCAAACCCAGGGAATTCACCCCTCCACTTT. Translating gives CASSSNPGNSPLHF.

On this clonotype: A much bigger clone sits one base away, suggesting this may be a read error. This chain uses TRBV28 with TRBJ2-7, with TRBD1 matching 10 bases. CDR1 is MDHEN, CDR2 SYDVKM, per germline. This CDR3 region has 14 residues. Trimming removed 3 bases from V and 3 bases from J; junction bases left unmatched: 2. As DNA, the CDR3 is TGTGCCAGCAGTTTGACAGGGGGCGTCTACGAGCAGTACTTC. Protein product: CASSLTGGVYEQYF.

This clonotype was observed at least ten times. This chain links TRBV11-3 with TRBJ2-7; a possible D gene is TRBD1 (5 bases). CDR3 length: 15 amino acids. Trimming took off 3 bases at V and 4 bases at J, with 16 bases between the two ends. Germline lookup yields CDR1 SGHNT and CDR2 YENEEA. CDR3 loop: CASSLWTDRGYEQYF. The CDR3 DNA sequence: TGTGCCAGCAGCTTGTGGACCGATAGGGGTTACGAGCAGTACTTC.

This clonotype was counted ten times or more. This sequence joins TRBV24-1 and TRBJ2-2, with 7 bases matching TRBD2. There are 17 residues in the CDR3. V was pared by 5 bases and J by 4 bases, with 12 bases of the junction left unmatched. Looked up from germline, CDR1 is KGHDR and CDR2 is SFDVKD. CDR3 DNA sequence: TGTGCCACCAGTGCCTCCTGGGGAGGGCCAGTCACCGGGGAGCTGTTTTTT. This sequence encodes CATSASWGGPVTGELFF.